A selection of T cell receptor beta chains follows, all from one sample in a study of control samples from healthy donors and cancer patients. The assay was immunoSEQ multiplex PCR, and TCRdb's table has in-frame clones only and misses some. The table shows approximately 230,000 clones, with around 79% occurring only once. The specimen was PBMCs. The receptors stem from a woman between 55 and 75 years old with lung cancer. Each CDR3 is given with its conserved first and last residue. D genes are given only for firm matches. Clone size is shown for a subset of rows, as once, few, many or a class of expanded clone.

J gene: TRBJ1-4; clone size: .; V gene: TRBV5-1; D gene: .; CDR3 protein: CASSAVPGGSEKLFF; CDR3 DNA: TGCGCCAGCAGCGCAGTCCCAGGAGGGAGTGAAAAACTGTTTTTT
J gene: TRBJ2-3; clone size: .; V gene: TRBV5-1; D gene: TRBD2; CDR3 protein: CASRGDSGRPTDTQYF; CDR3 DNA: TGCGCCAGCAGGGGTGACAGCGGGAGACCGACAGATACGCAGTATTTT
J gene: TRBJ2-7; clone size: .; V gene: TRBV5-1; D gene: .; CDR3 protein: CASSLNRADYEQYF; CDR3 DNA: TGCGCCAGCAGCTTGAACAGGGCCGACTACGAGCAGTACTTC
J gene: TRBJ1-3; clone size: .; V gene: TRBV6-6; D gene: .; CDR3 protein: CASFDPGISGNTIYF; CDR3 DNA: TGTGCCAGCTTTGACCCCGGGATCTCTGGAAACACCATATATTTT
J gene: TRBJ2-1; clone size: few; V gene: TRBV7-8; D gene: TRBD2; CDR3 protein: CASSLGTSGLPRYNEQFF; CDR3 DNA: TGTGCCAGCAGCTTAGGGACTAGCGGCCTCCCCCGTTACAATGAGCAGTTCTTC
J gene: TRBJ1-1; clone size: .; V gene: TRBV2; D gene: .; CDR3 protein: CASSEAERTEAFF; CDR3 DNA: TGTGCCAGCAGTGAAGCGGAAAGAACTGAAGCTTTCTTT
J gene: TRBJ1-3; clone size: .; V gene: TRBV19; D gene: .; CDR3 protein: CASRSGTASENTIYF; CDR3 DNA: TGTGCCAGTAGGTCAGGGACCGCATCGGAAAACACCATATATTTT
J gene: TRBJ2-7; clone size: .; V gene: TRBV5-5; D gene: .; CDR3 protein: CASSLTYEQYF; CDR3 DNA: TGTGCCAGCAGCTTGACCTACGAGCAGTACTTC
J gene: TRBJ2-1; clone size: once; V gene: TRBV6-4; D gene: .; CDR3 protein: CASSPVGGALGEQFF; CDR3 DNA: TGTGCCAGCAGCCCCGTTGGGGGGGCCTTGGGTGAGCAGTTCTTC
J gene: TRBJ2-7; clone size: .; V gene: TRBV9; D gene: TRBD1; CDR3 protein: CASSPRTGSHEQYF; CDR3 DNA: TGTGCCAGCAGCCCCCGGACAGGGAGCCACGAGCAGTACTTC
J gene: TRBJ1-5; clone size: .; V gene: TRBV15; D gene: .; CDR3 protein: CATSRVGRGGQPQHF; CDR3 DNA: TGTGCCACCAGCAGAGTGGGGAGGGGCGGACAGCCCCAGCATTTT
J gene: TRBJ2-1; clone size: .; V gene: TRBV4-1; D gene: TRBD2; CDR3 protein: CASSREFSGRVYNEQFF; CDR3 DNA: TGCGCCAGCAGCCGGGAATTTAGCGGGAGGGTCTACAATGAGCAGTTCTTC
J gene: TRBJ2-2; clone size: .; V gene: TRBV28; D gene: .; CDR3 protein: CASSLRQLTNTGELFF; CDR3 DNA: TGTGCCAGCAGTTTACGACAGCTGACTAACACCGGGGAGCTGTTTTTT
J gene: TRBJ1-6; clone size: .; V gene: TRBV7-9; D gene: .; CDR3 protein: CASSLAGTESSPLHF; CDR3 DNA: TGTGCCAGCAGCTTGGCCGGGACGGAGAGCTCACCCCTCCACTTT
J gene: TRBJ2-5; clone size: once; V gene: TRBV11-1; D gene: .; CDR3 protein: CASSLLGQETQYF; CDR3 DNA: TGTGCCAGCAGCTTACTAGGGCAAGAGACCCAGTACTTC
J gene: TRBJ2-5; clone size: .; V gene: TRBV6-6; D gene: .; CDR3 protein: CASSSQIQETQYF; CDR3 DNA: TGTGCCAGCAGTTCACAGATCCAAGAGACCCAGTACTTC
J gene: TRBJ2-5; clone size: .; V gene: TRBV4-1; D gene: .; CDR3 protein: CASSQERKGVGETQYF; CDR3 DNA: TGCGCCAGCAGCCAAGAACGAAAGGGGGTAGGAGAGACCCAGTACTTC
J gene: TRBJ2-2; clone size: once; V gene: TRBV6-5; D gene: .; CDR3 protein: CASSPRTRELFF; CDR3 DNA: TGTGCCAGCAGTCCTCGGACGAGGGAGCTGTTTTTT
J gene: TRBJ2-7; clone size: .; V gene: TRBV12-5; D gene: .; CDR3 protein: CASGSSGNYEQYF; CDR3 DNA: TGTGCTAGTGGTTCCTCAGGTAACTACGAGCAGTACTTC
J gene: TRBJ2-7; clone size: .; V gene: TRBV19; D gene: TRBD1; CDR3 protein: CASTAPAGQGSGYEQYF; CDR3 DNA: TGTGCCAGTACGGCCCCCGCAGGACAGGGATCGGGCTACGAGCAGTACTTC
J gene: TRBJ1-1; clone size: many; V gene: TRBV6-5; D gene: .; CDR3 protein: CASSHGGNTEAFF; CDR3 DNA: TGTGCCAGCAGTCACGGGGGGAACACTGAAGCTTTCTTT
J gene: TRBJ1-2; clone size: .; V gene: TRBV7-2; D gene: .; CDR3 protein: CASSLAQGAYGYTF; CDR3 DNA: TGTGCCAGCAGCTTAGCGCAGGGCGCCTATGGCTACACCTTC
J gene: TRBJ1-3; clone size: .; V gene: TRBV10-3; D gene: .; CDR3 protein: CAVAQTGPRAGNTIYF; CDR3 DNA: TGTGCCGTCGCGCAAACCGGGCCTCGGGCTGGAAACACCATATATTTT